This T cell receptor beta chain comes out of a study of shared clonotypes between healthy human individuals. Study overall: Donors, aged 18 to 49, were a couple of women and a few men. Study-wide results and limits: Sequencing depth was a factor that was expected to affect clonotype sharing among donors. Rarefaction gave evidence that sorted-subset sequencing remained incomplete despite large depth.

Some clones are missing from TCRdb's copy, which holds only in-frame ones; the method was immunoSEQ multiplex PCR. The sample has around 1,900,000 clones, about 94% seen once. About this clone itself: The target antigen is unknown.

CDR1 is SGHDN and CDR2 is FVKESK in the germline V gene. V gave up 0 bases and J gave up 4 bases, with 21 bases separating them. The CDR3 is 18 amino acids. The naive CD8 population came from CD45RO-negative cells selected for CCR7, without terminally differentiated effector memory CD45RA+ cells. The TCR was taken from a man younger than 35 in good health. Some clones in this sample may be carry-over from other donors' samples. The chain links TRBV14 to TRBJ1-2; a possible D gene is TRBD1 (5 bases). Sequencing used naive CD8+ T cells from PBMCs. The CDR3 protein is CASSQDRGDAEEFYGYTF. As DNA, the CDR3 is TGTGCCAGCAGCCAAGATCGGGGGGACGCTGAGGAATTCTATGGCTACACCTTC.